This record covers a single T cell receptor beta chain. Its antigen is undetermined. No conserved phenylalanine or tryptophan is present at the end of the CDR3, so a read error is the likely explanation. The DNA is left out, because the CDR3 cannot be placed on it with certainty; the CDR3 is given as TCRdb lists it. Germline assignment: CDR1 SNHLY and CDR2 FYNNEI. Including both end residues, the CDR3 is 15 amino acids long. It was genomic DNA that served as the template for profiling TCR beta VDJ and CDR3. TCRdb re-derived calls from the reads in MiXCR, one entry per CDR3 protein. The profile shows roughly 250,000 distinct CDR3 sequences, 82% of them singletons. Patients selected for sequencing had displayed CD8+CD57+ cell expansion by flow cytometry. This specimen belongs to a study of CD8+CD57+ T cells in acquired aplastic anemia. Study-wide findings and caveats: About 29 CD8+ CDR3 sequences occurred in both the patients and the controls.

Sequencing input: sorted CD4+, CD8+, or CD8+CD57+ T cells (not recorded which) from PBMCs. The sequence derives from a human donor with aplastic anemia. The chain carries TRBV2 and TRBJ1-1; the D call TRBD1 from the table was never checked on the DNA. CDR3 amino acids: CASGEGGTDTQEAGP.